This T cell receptor (beta chain) was sequenced during a study of T cell responses to AZD1222 COVID-19 vaccine. Generated by immunoSEQ multiplex PCR, the TCRdb table keeps only in-frame clones and is missing some. Altogether about 120,000 clones are present, more than 70% being singletons, with the ten largest covering 4% to 6%. V lost 1 base, J lost 2 bases, and 11 bases lay in between. The CDR3 loop spans 16 amino acids. In germline, CDR1 is KGHSH, CDR2 LQKENI. The rearrangement links TRBV18 to TRBJ1-4; the D gene is possibly TRBD1 (5 bases). The sample consisted of peripheral blood, taken on day 0 of AZD1222 vaccination. The clonotype was recovered from an adult in good health. The DNA of the CDR3 is TGTGCCAGCTCACCACAATGGGGGACGACTAATGAAAAACTGTTTTTT. Translating gives CASSPQWGTTNEKLFF. Based on the CDR3 plus reference TRBV18 and TRBJ1-4, the full variable domain is NAGVMQNPRHLVRRRGQEARLRCSPMKGHSHVYWYRQLPEEGLKFMVYLQKENIIDESGMPKERFSAEFPKEGPSILRIQQVVRGDSAAYFCASSPQWGTTNEKLFFGSGTQLSVL.